This T cell receptor (beta chain) comes out of a study of blood T cells in healthy people across ages. The study, taken as a whole, reports: Naive T cell percentage by flow cytometry tracked strongly with beta diversity. PBMC samples, being unsorted, prevented any conclusive comparison of naive and antigen-experienced cells.

Peripheral blood, about 9.4 milliliters per donor, was collected. This clonotype turned up a few times. As yet, its antigen is unknown. Next came a second PCR, run for about 7 to 12 cycles, which used a sample-barcoded 5' primer along with a J-beta primer mix. Each cDNA molecule carried a tag from a template-switch adaptor that contained 12 random nucleotides. One entry per CDR3 protein results from TCRdb running MiXCR on the 5' RACE reads. The sample holds some 1.5 million distinct CDR3 sequences, approximately 42% seen once. There are 15 residues in the CDR3. Germline lookup yields CDR1 LNHNV and CDR2 YYDKDF (reference sequence). Unmatched junction bases numbered 4, after V lost 0 bases and J lost 8 bases.

The rearrangement uses TRBV15 and TRBJ2-1; 10 bases agree with TRBD2. Input material: blood. This TCR came from a woman under 30 in good health. CDR3 DNA sequence: TGTGCCACCAGCAGAGAAGGACTAGCGGCGGATGAGCAGTTCTTC. Encoded protein: CATSREGLAADEQFF.